These 6 T cell receptor beta chains share one sample of origin, sequenced in a study of T cell responses to AZD1222 COVID-19 vaccine. The protocol was immunoSEQ multiplex PCR, while the TCRdb copy is restricted to in-frame clones and leaves out a portion. The sample lists 50,000 or so clones; roughly 90% were seen once. The sequencing used peripheral blood, collected 28 days after the second AZD1222 dose. The receptors were sampled from an adult who received the AZD1222 COVID-19 vaccine.

The chain is built from TRBV19 and TRBJ2-3; 8 nucleotides align to TRBD2. The junction had 4 bases not matched to a gene; V was cut back by 3 bases and J by 2 bases. Germline CDR1 LNHDA, CDR2 SQIVND (reference sequence). This CDR3 is built from 15 residues. The CDR3 here is CASSIVAGPTDTQYF. CDR3 nucleotide sequence: TGTGCCAGTAGTATTGTAGCGGGGCCCACAGATACGCAGTATTTT.

The rearrangement uses TRBV29-1 and TRBJ2-7, with a tentative D call TRBD2 (6 bases). Trimming shortened V by 5 bases and J by 6 bases, and 14 bases separated the two germline ends. The CDR3 runs to 12 residues. Looked up from germline, CDR1 is SQVTM and CDR2 is ANQGSEA. This CDR3 reads CSVLKGGGEQYF. CDR3 in DNA: TGCAGCGTTCTTAAGGGAGGCGGCGAGCAGTACTTC.

V is TRBV19 and J is TRBJ2-2; no definite D call. Germline assignment: CDR1 LNHDA and CDR2 SQIVND (reference sequence). This CDR3 has 14 residues. V gave up 4 bases and J gave up 8 bases, with 14 bases separating them. CDR3 in DNA: TGTGCCAGTAGTAACTATGGGGATTTAGGGGAGCTGTTTTTT. Protein: CASSNYGDLGELFF.

This clone was recorded a few times. V gene TRBV19 combines with J gene TRBJ1-2, with D perhaps TRBD1 (5 bases). The germline V and J ends were trimmed by 5 bases and 7 bases, with 20 bases remaining between them. The CDR3 has 15 amino acids. Germline CDR1 is LNHDA and CDR2 is SQIVND (reference sequence). For the CDR3, the DNA is TGTGCCAGTAGTGTTCACACAGGAAGTGTCCTTGGCTACACCTTC. It translates to CASSVHTGSVLGYTF. Supplemented by reference TRBV19 and TRBJ1-2, the full variable domain reads DGGITQSPKYLFRKEGQNVTLSCEQNLNHDAMYWYRQDPGQGLRLIYYSQIVNDFQKGDIAEGYSVSREKKESFPLTVTSAQKNPTAFYLCASSVHTGSVLGYTFGSGTRLTVV.

Turning to this clone: Additional DNA sequences in this sample encode the identical CDR3. The V call is TRBV6-5, the J call TRBJ1-4; the D gene is possibly TRBD1 (5 bases). The germline CDR1 and CDR2 sequences are MNHEY and SVGAGI. The ends were cut back, 5 bases at V and 8 bases at J, with 15 bases in the middle. There are 14 residues in the CDR3. The CDR3 DNA sequence: TGTGCCAGCAGTCCCGACAGAGGTAGGGAAAAACTGTTTTTT. Protein sequence: CASSPDRGREKLFF.

The chain joins TRBV7-8 to TRBJ1-2; D remains unclear. V lost 2 bases and J lost 4, with 14 bases in between. Germline CDR1 reads SGHVS; CDR2 reads FQNEAQ. The CDR3 runs to 15 residues. The CDR3 bases are TGTGCCAGCAGCTTATCTTCCGACCGGGGCTATGGCTACACCTTC. This translates into CASSLSSDRGYGYTF.